What follows describes a single T cell receptor (beta chain). A read error may account for a junction end that differs from germline. TCRdb reprocessed the RT-PCR reads via MiXCR and lists one record per CDR3 protein. The sample lists hundreds of thousands of distinct CDR3 sequences, approximately 15% occurring once. The CDR3 is 14 residues long. Germline V gene data show CDR1 as DFQATT and CDR2 as SNEGSKA (reference sequence). The rearrangement links TRBV20-1 to TRBJ1-2, with 9 bases lining up with TRBD1. Sequenced sample: memory CD4+ T cells from blood. This TCR came from a female donor in good health, serving as a healthy control. The CDR3 region has the DNA TGCAGTGCCAGCAAGGGGACAGGGCGCTATAGCTACACCTTC. It codes for CSASKGTGRYSYTF.